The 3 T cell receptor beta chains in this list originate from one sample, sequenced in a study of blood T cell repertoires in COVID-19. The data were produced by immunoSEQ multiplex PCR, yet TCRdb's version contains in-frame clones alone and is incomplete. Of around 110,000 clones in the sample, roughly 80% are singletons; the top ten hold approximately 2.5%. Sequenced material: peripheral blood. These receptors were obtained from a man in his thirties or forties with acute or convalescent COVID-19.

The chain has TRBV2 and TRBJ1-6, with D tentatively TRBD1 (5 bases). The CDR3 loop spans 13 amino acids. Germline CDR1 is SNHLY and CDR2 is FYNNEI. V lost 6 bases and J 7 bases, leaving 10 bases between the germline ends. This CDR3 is CASRATENSPLHF. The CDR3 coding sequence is TGTGCCAGCAGGGCGACAGAGAATTCACCCCTCCACTTT.

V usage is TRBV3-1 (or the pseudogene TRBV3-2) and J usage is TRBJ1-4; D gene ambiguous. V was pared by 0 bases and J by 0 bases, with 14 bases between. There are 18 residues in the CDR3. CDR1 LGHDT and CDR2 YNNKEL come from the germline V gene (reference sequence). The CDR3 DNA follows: TGTGCCAGCAGCCAAGATATGAGGAAGACCACAACTAATGAAAAACTGTTTTTT. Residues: CASSQDMRKTTTNEKLFF.

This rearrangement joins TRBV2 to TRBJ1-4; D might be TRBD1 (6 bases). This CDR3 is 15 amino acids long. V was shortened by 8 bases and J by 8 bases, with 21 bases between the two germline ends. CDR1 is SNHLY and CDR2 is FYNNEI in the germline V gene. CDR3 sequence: CASAGGGTGNEKLFF. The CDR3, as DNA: TGTGCCAGCGCGGGGGGAGGAACAGGGAACGAAAAACTGTTTTTT. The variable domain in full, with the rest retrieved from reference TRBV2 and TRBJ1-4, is EPEVTQTPSHQVTQMGQEVILRCVPISNHLYFYWYRQILGQKVEFLVSFYNNEISEKSEIFDDQFSVERPDGSNFTLKIRSTKLEDSAMYFCASAGGGTGNEKLFFGSGTQLSVL.